One and the same sample provided the 16 T cell receptor beta chains below, sequenced in a study of CD8+CD57+ T cells in acquired aplastic anemia. Before being chosen for sequencing, patients had shown CD8+CD57+ cell expansion by flow cytometry. Using genomic DNA as the template, TCR beta VDJ and CDR3 profiling was carried out. TCRdb used MiXCR to reprocess the reads, holding one entry per CDR3 protein. The data show 180,000 or so distinct CDR3 sequences, more than 45% seen once. The sample comprised sorted CD4+, CD8+, or CD8+CD57+ T cells (not recorded which) from PBMCs. The receptors stem from a human donor with aplastic anemia.

The gene calls are TRBV2 and TRBJ2-2; 9 nucleotides agree with TRBD1. J was trimmed by 11 bases and V by 4 bases; bases with no gene match: 8. CDR3 length equals 14 residues. Looked up from germline, CDR1 is SNHLY and CDR2 is FYNNEI. CDR3 bases: TGTGCCAGCAGTGTGGACAGGGGTACGTACGAGCTGTTTTTT. This codes for CASSVDRGTYELFF.

This clonotype is judged medium-sized. The chain carries TRBV15 and TRBJ1-6; D is undetermined. Germline values: CDR1 LNHNV, CDR2 YYDKDF (reference sequence). V was clipped by 0 bases and J by 9 bases, with 0 bases between them. This CDR3 has 11 amino acids. As DNA, the CDR3 is TGTGCCACCAGCAGAGATTCACCCCTCCACTTT. It translates to CATSRDSPLHF.

This clonotype was picked up many times. This chain uses TRBV19 with TRBJ2-3; a weak D match, TRBD2 (5 bases). The CDR3 has 13 amino acids. V shed 6 bases and J shed 6 bases, with 13 bases lying between them. Germline V CDR1 and CDR2: LNHDA, SQIVND (reference sequence). The CDR3 reads CASSGIGIDTQYF. The CDR3 DNA reads TGTGCCAGTAGCGGGATTGGGATTGATACGCAGTATTTT.

There are many counts of this clonotype. The J gene is TRBJ1-1, the V gene TRBV12-3 or TRBV12-4; D might be TRBD1 (5 bases). V lost 3 bases and J 9 bases, leaving 17 bases between the germline ends. This CDR3 is built from 14 residues. DNA for the CDR3: TGTGCCAGCAGTTTCCCGACGGCTGGGGCTCAAGCTTTCTTT. It specifies CASSFPTAGAQAFF.

Ten or more counts support this clonotype. The chain links TRBV2 to TRBJ2-1, with a tentative D call TRBD1 (6 bases). The CDR3 has 13 amino acids. Germline assignment: CDR1 SNHLY and CDR2 FYNNEI. Trimming took off 3 bases at V and 8 bases at J, with 11 bases between the two ends. CDR3 sequence reads: CASSDLGGYEQFF. The CDR3 DNA sequence: TGTGCCAGCAGTGATCTTGGGGGCTATGAGCAGTTCTTC.

This CDR3 reads CSLGGRGSSYEQYF. The CDR3 region has the DNA TGCAGCCTAGGAGGACGGGGGAGCTCCTACGAGCAGTACTTC. This chain connects TRBV29-1 to TRBJ2-7; perhaps TRBD2 as D (6 bases). CDR1 and CDR2 (germline): SQVTM, ANQGSEA. The CDR3 runs 14 residues. The V end was cut by 8 bases, the J end by 0 bases, with 17 bases between.

The chain joins TRBV14 to TRBJ2-6, with 7 bases fitting TRBD1. V shed 0 bases and J 0 bases; nucleotides not matched to a gene: 8. This CDR3 is 19 amino acids long. Per germline, CDR1 SGHDN and CDR2 FVKESK. CDR3 protein: CASSQDPGTVSSGANVLTF. Written as DNA, the CDR3 is TGTGCCAGCAGCCAAGACCCCGGGACAGTGAGCTCTGGGGCCAACGTCCTGACTTTC.

V is TRBV29-1 and J is TRBJ2-1; the match to TRBD2 covers 7 bases. The CDR3 loop spans 15 amino acids. CDR1 and CDR2 from the germline V gene are SQVTM and ANQGSEA. After removal of 3 bases from V and 0 bases from J, the junction contained 5 bases not matched to a gene. The CDR3 DNA reads as TGCAGCGTTGAGGGGGGGACCTTCTCCTACAATGAGCAGTTCTTC. It specifies CSVEGGTFSYNEQFF.

This clonotype was seen at least ten times. The CDR3 region is CASSTGTNYGYTF. Here the CDR3 DNA reads TGCGCCAGCAGTACGGGGACCAACTATGGCTACACCTTC. V usage is TRBV5-1 and J usage is TRBJ1-2, with a weak D call TRBD1 (5 bases). V was shortened by 5 bases and J by 2 bases, with 10 bases between the two germline ends. The CDR3 consists of 13 residues. Per the germline V gene, CDR1 is SGHRS and CDR2 is YFSETQ.

The chain combines TRBV9 with TRBJ1-2; 7 nucleotides align to TRBD1. The germline V gene has CDR1 SGDLS and CDR2 YYNGEE. The length of the CDR3 is 15 residues. V dropped 4 bases and J dropped 4; count of bases not matched to a gene: 10. CDR3 residues: CASSPGTVGVYGYTF. The CDR3 coding sequence is TGTGCCAGCAGCCCCGGGACAGTGGGGGTCTATGGCTACACCTTC.

This clonotype was seen a single time. V and J are TRBV24-1 and TRBJ2-7; 8 positions agree with TRBD1. This CDR3 is built from 13 residues. Germline CDR1 is KGHDR and CDR2 is SFDVKD. V dropped 6 bases and J dropped 3; count of bases not matched to a gene: 3. The CDR3 DNA reads as TGTGCCACCAGTCCCGGACAGGGCTACGAGCAGTACTTC. Its translation is CATSPGQGYEQYF.

This sequence joins TRBV7-9 and TRBJ1-1; D is uncertain. The length of the CDR3 is 12 residues. The germline V gene encodes CDR1 SEHNR and CDR2 FQNEAQ (reference sequence). V lost 0 bases to trimming and J lost 10 bases, with 9 bases between them. The chain's CDR3 is CASSLAARTAFF. The CDR3 nucleotides are TGTGCCAGCAGCTTAGCTGCCCGGACAGCTTTCTTT.

This clonotype was counted at least ten times. The gene calls are TRBV12-3 or TRBV12-4 and TRBJ1-2; a possible D gene is TRBD1 (5 bases). V dropped 2 bases and J dropped 6 bases, with 13 bases sitting between them. The CDR3 is 14 amino acids. The chain's CDR3 is CASSLWSGNDGYTF. CDR3 DNA sequence: TGTGCCAGCAGTTTATGGTCAGGGAATGATGGCTACACCTTC.

The rearrangement uses TRBV11-2 and TRBJ2-1, with D perhaps matching TRBD1 or TRBD2 (7 bases each). CDR3 size: 16 residues. The germline V and J ends were trimmed by 1 base and 2 bases, with 12 bases remaining between them. Per germline, CDR1 SGHAT and CDR2 FQNNGV. The CDR3: CASSLGEGTAYNEQFF. The CDR3 coding sequence is TGTGCCAGCAGCTTAGGGGAGGGGACAGCCTACAATGAGCAGTTCTTC. Filled out from reference TRBV11-2 and TRBJ2-1, the complete variable domain reads EAGVAQSPRYKIIEKRQSVAFWCNPISGHATLYWYQQILGQGPKLLIQFQNNGVVDDSQLPKDRFSAERLKGVDSTLKIQPAKLEDSAVYLCASSLGEGTAYNEQFFGPGTRLTVL.

This clonotype was counted a few times. V and J are TRBV5-4 and TRBJ2-1, with D unresolved. Between the trimmed V and J ends, which lost 1 base and 3 bases, there was a span of 17 bases. The CDR3 runs 17 residues. The germline V gene has CDR1 SGHNT and CDR2 YYREEE (reference sequence). The CDR3 is CASSLSGAMAFYNEQFF. Here the CDR3 DNA reads TGTGCCAGCAGCTTGAGTGGCGCGATGGCTTTCTACAATGAGCAGTTCTTC.

This clonotype has just a few counts. V usage is TRBV7-9 and J usage is TRBJ2-1, with unresolved D. Trimming stripped 5 bases from V and 12 bases from J, with 2 bases between. CDR1 and CDR2 from the germline V gene are SEHNR and FQNEAQ (reference sequence). The CDR3 extends over 8 amino acids. CDR3 amino acids: CASSPQFF. The DNA for the CDR3 is TGTGCCAGCAGCCCGCAGTTCTTC. Together with reference TRBV7-9 and TRBJ2-1, the CDR3 gives the full variable domain: DTGVSQNPRHKITKRGQNVTFRCDPISEHNRLYWYRQTLGQGPEFLTYFQNEAQLEKSRLLSDRFSAERPKGSFSTLEIQRTEQGDSAMYLCASSPQFFGPGTRLTVL.